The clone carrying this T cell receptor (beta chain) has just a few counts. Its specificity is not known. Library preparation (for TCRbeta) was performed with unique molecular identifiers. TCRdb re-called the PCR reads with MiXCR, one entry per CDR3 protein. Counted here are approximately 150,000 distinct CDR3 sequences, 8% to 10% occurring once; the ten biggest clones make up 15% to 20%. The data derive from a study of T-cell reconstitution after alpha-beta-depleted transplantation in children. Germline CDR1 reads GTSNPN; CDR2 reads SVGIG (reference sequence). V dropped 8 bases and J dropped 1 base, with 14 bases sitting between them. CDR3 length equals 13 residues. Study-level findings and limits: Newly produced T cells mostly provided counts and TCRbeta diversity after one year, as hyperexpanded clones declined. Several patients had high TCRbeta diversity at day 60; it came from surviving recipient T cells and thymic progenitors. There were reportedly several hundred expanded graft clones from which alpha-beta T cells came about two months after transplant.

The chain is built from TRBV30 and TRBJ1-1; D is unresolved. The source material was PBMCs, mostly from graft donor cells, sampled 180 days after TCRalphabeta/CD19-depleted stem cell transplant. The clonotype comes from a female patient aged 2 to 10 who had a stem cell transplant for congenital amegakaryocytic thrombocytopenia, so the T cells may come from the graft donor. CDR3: CAARRWGNTEAFF. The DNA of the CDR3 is TGTGCCGCGAGGCGGTGGGGGAACACTGAAGCTTTCTTT.